This T cell receptor (beta chain) was sequenced for a study of T cells in narcolepsy. About the research overall: Patients with NT1 or NT2 and healthy control donors were enrolled.

Remarks on this clone: Its antigen is undetermined.

Study results and caveats: Autoreactive clonotypes reportedly recurred in blood of same and different patients, not controls. Comparing one patient's CSF and blood CD4+ clonotypes highlighted HCRT- and TRIB2-specific autoreactive clonotypes. No autoreactive T cell clone sequences appeared in some memory CD4+ repertoires.

The data were produced by immunoSEQ multiplex PCR, yet TCRdb's version contains in-frame clones alone and is incomplete. The sample yields about 30,000 clones, around 86% seen once. Germline trimming cut 6 bases from V and 6 bases from J; bases unmatched to any gene: 4. The CDR3 sequence is 12 residues long. Germline assignment: CDR1 KGHSH and CDR2 LQKENI. The TCR sequence derives from a human donor in good health. Sequencing used memory (CD45RA-) CD4+ T cells from blood. The V gene is TRBV18, the J gene TRBJ2-7, with 8 bases lining up with TRBD2. The CDR3 loop reads CASSEAGGEQYF. In DNA, the CDR3 is TGTGCCAGCTCGGAGGCGGGAGGCGAGCAGTACTTC.